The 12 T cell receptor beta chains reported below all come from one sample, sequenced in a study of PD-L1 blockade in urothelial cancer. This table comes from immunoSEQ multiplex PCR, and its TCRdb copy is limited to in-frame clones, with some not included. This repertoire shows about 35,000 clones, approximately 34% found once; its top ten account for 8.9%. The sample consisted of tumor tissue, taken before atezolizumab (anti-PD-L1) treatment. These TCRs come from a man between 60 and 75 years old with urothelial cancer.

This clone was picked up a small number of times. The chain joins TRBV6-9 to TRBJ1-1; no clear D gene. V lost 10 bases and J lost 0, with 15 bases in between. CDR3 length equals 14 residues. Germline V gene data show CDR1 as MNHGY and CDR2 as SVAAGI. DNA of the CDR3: TGTGCCATCAAATTTTCGAGCATGAACACTGAAGCTTTCTTT. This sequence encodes CAIKFSSMNTEAFF.

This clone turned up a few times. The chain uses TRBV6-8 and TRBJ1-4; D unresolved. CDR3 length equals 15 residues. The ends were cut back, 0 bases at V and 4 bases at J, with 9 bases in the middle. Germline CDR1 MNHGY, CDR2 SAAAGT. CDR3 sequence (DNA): TGTGCCAGCAGTTACTCGGCAACCCGTAATGAAAAACTGTTTTTT. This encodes CASSYSATRNEKLFF.

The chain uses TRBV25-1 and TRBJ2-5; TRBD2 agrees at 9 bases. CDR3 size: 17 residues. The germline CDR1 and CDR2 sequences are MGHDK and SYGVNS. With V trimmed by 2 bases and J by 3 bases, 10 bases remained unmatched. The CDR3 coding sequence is TGTGCCAGCAGTGAAGCGGGAGCGGGGGGCCTTAAAGAGACCCAGTACTTC. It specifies CASSEAGAGGLKETQYF.

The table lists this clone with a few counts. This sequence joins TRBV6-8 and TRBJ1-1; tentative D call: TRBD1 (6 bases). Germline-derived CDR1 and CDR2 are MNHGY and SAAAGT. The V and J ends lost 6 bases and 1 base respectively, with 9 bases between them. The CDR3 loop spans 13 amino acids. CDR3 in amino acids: CASSRGSNTEAFF. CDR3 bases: TGTGCCAGCAGCAGGGGATCGAACACTGAAGCTTTCTTT.

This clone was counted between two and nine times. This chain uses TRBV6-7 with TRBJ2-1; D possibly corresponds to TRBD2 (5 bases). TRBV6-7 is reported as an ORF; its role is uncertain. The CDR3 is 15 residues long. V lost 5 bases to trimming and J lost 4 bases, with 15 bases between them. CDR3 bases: TGTGCCAGCAGTGAAGTCGGGGAACCGTACAATGAGCAGTTCTTC. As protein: CASSEVGEPYNEQFF.

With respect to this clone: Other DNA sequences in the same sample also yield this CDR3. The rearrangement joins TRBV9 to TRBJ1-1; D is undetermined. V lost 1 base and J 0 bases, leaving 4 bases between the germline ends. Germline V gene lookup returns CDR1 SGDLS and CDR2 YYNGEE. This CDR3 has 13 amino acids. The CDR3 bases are TGTGCCAGCAGCGTAAGATTGAACACTGAAGCTTTCTTT. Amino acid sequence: CASSVRLNTEAFF.

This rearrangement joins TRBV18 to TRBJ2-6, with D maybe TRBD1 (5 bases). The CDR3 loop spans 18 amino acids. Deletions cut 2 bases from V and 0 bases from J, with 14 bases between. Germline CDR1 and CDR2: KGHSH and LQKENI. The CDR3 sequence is CASSPTSGQASGANVLTF. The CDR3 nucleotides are TGTGCCAGCTCACCAACCTCAGGACAAGCCTCTGGGGCCAACGTCCTGACTTTC.

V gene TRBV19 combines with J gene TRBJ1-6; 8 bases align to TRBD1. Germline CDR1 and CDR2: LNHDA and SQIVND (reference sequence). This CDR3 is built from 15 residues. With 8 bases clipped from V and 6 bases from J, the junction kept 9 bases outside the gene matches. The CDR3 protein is CASREPGQVNSPLHF. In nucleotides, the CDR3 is TGTGCCAGTCGCGAACCGGGACAGGTTAATTCACCCCTCCACTTT.

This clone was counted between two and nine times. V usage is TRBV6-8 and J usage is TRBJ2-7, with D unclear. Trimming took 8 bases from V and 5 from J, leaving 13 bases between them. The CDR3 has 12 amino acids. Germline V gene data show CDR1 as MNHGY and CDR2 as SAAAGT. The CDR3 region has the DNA TGTGCCAGCCGACGTCGACCGGACGAGCAGTACTTC. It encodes CASRRRPDEQYF.

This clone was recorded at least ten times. The CDR3 is CASSLVGGSVGSRMGGQYF. The CDR3 bases are TGTGCCAGCAGCTTAGTAGGGGGCTCGGTGGGTTCGAGGATGGGTGGGCAGTACTTC. The rearrangement joins TRBV11-3 to TRBJ2-7, with 7 nucleotides matching TRBD1. Trimming at V came to 1 base and at J to 9 bases, leaving 24 bases not matched to a gene. The CDR3 is 19 residues long. CDR1 is SGHNT, CDR2 YENEEA, per germline.

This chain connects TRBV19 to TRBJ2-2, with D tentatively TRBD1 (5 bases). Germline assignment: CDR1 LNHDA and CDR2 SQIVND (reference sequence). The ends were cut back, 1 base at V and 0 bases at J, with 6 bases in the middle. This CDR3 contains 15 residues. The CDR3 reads CASSIAGTNTGELFF. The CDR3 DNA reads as TGTGCCAGTAGTATAGCAGGGACGAACACCGGGGAGCTGTTTTTT.

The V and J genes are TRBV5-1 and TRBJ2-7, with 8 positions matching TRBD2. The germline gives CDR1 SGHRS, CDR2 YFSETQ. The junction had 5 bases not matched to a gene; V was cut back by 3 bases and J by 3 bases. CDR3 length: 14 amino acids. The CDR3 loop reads CASSSVLADYEQYF. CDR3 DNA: TGCGCCAGCAGCTCCGTACTAGCGGACTACGAGCAGTACTTC.